A single T cell receptor beta chain is shown here with its context. Time point in this sample: persistent/refractory GD, antithyroid drugs over 5 years with positive TRAb. RNA isolated from PBMCs was used to make the TCR library. The data are from a study of regulatory T cells in long-lasting Graves disease. Researchers made TCR beta libraries by using iRepertoire HTBI primers and running Arm-PCR on CDR3 regions. TCRdb re-analysed the multiplex PCR reads in MiXCR, keeping a single row per CDR3 protein. Here the sample spans over 650,000 distinct CDR3 sequences, approximately 29% being singletons. V lost 3 bases to trimming and J lost 5 bases, with 16 bases between them. This CDR3 has 15 amino acids. CDR1 and CDR2 (germline): LGHDT, YNNKEL (reference sequence).

V and J are TRBV3-1 and TRBJ1-1, with D unresolved. The clonotype comes from a female donor with Graves disease. Specimen: peripheral blood mononuclear cells (PBMCs), collected when the disease was refractory, from a patient treated with antithyroid drugs. CDR3 sequence (DNA): TGTGCCAGCAGCCAGGCCCTCCTGGTTTGGACTGAAGCTTTCTTT. It is translated as CASSQALLVWTEAFF.